A single sample gave rise to the 11 T cell receptor beta chains below, sequenced in a study of identifying expanded T cells in peripheral blood. The table came from immunoSEQ multiplex PCR; TCRdb's copy has only in-frame clones and leaves some out. The sample has some 100,000 clones, 88% seen once. Sequenced: blood. The origin of the receptors is a person between 18 and 75 years old in good health.

The V call is TRBV7-9, the J call TRBJ1-2, with 8 positions matching TRBD1. The germline gives CDR1 SEHNR, CDR2 FQNEAQ (reference sequence). V lost 5 bases, J lost 5 bases, and 10 bases stayed unmatched. CDR3 length: 15 amino acids. CDR3 nucleotides: TGTGCCAGCAGCAGACTGGACAGGGAGTATTATGGCTACACCTTC. It specifies CASSRLDREYYGYTF. Full variable domain (rest looked up from reference TRBV7-9 and TRBJ1-2): DTGVSQNPRHKITKRGQNVTFRCDPISEHNRLYWYRQTLGQGPEFLTYFQNEAQLEKSRLLSDRFSAERPKGSFSTLEIQRTEQGDSAMYLCASSRLDREYYGYTFGSGTRLTVV.

The table lists this clone with a count of one. This chain connects TRBV5-1 to TRBJ1-2, with 8 bases aligning to TRBD1. Germline CDR1 reads SGHRS; CDR2 reads YFSETQ. Trimming cost V 4 bases and J 0 bases; bases outside gene matches: 5. This CDR3 spans 15 amino acids. CDR3 loop: CASSPTGGSNYGYTF. CDR3 in DNA: TGCGCCAGCAGCCCTACAGGGGGATCTAACTATGGCTACACCTTC.

The chain uses TRBV4-1 and TRBJ2-3, with TRBD1 matching 9 bases. The CDR3 totals 15 residues. Germline CDR1 and CDR2: MGHRA and YSYEKL. V lost 1 base to trimming and J lost 5 bases; unmatched junction nucleotides: 4. The CDR3 DNA reads as TGCGCCAGCAGCCAAGGAACGACAGGGGGAGATACGCAGTATTTT. Residues: CASSQGTTGGDTQYF.

The chain couples TRBV28 to TRBJ2-5; TRBD2 agrees at 7 bases. This CDR3 has 15 amino acids. Germline CDR1 MDHEN, CDR2 SYDVKM. The V gene end was trimmed by 7 bases and the J gene end by 1 base; junction bases not matched to a gene: 9. This chain's CDR3 is CASMGGGGVQETQYF. CDR3 in DNA: TGTGCCAGCATGGGAGGTGGGGGGGTCCAAGAGACCCAGTACTTC.

The chain combines TRBV11-3 with TRBJ2-2; 10 bases align to TRBD1. Trimming cost V 4 bases and J 4 bases; bases outside gene matches: 9. CDR1 and CDR2 from the germline V gene are SGHNT and YENEEA. CDR3 length: 17 amino acids. CDR3 bases: TGTGCCAGCAGCTCGGTGGGGACAGGGGTGCTCACCGGGGAGCTGTTTTTT. Amino acids: CASSSVGTGVLTGELFF.

V usage is TRBV25-1 and J usage is TRBJ2-1; D call uncertain. The germline gives CDR1 MGHDK, CDR2 SYGVNS. Trimming removed 5 bases from V and 8 bases from J, with 16 bases in between. The CDR3 runs to 14 residues. CDR3 in amino acids: CASSKVHLSDEQFF. CDR3 DNA: TGTGCCAGCAGTAAGGTCCACCTCAGCGATGAGCAGTTCTTC.

The chain carries TRBV28 and TRBJ2-2; 7 bases map to TRBD2. V lost 3 bases to trimming and J lost 0 bases; unmatched junction nucleotides: 7. Looked up from germline, CDR1 is MDHEN and CDR2 is SYDVKM. CDR3 length: 17 amino acids. The CDR3: CASSFSLAAANTGELFF. CDR3 DNA sequence: TGTGCCAGCAGTTTTTCTCTAGCGGCCGCGAACACCGGGGAGCTGTTTTTT.

The chain has TRBV7-9 and TRBJ2-7; D call uncertain. This CDR3 region has 14 residues. Germline loops: CDR1 SEHNR, CDR2 FQNEAQ (reference sequence). The V end was cut by 1 base, the J end by 5 bases, with 12 bases between. The CDR3 DNA follows: TGTGCCAGCAGCTTAGAGTCGGCTAACAACGAGCAGTACTTC. It encodes CASSLESANNEQYF. Full variable domain (missing parts from reference TRBV7-9 and TRBJ2-7): DTGVSQNPRHKITKRGQNVTFRCDPISEHNRLYWYRQTLGQGPEFLTYFQNEAQLEKSRLLSDRFSAERPKGSFSTLEIQRTEQGDSAMYLCASSLESANNEQYFGPGTRLTVT.

The V gene is TRBV2, the J gene TRBJ1-2, with 7 positions matching TRBD1. The CDR3 runs 13 residues. Germline lookup yields CDR1 SNHLY and CDR2 FYNNEI. J was trimmed by 2 bases and V by 7 bases; bases with no gene match: 4. The CDR3 DNA reads as TGTGCCAGCATGCGGGACAGCAACTATGGCTACACCTTC. It codes for CASMRDSNYGYTF.

This rearrangement joins TRBV19 to TRBJ1-6; D is possibly TRBD1 (5 bases). The CDR3 extends over 15 amino acids. The V gene's germline CDR1 is LNHDA and CDR2 SQIVND (reference sequence). V was shortened by 7 bases and J by 3 bases, with 13 bases between the two germline ends. The CDR3 nucleotides are TGTGCCAGTACTACAAGGGGCAGCTATAATTCACCCCTCCACTTT. It codes for CASTTRGSYNSPLHF.

The chain employs TRBV21-1 and TRBJ2-4; the table gives TRBD1 as D, unverified against the DNA. TRBV21-1 is flagged as a pseudogene. The CDR3 length is 13 residues. CDR3 nucleotide sequence: TGTGCCAGCAATTATTATTACAAAGACATTCAGTACTTC. Residues: CASNYYYKDIQYF.